The present entry profiles one TCR beta chain with its context. Its antigen is unidentified. Both 60 Vbeta primers and 13 Jbeta primers went into the PCR. Assay used: immunoSEQ multiplex PCR; TCRdb lists only in-frame clones, some missing. The sample's table shows roughly 100,000 clones. This CDR3 has 12 amino acids. The germline V gene encodes CDR1 MNHEY and CDR2 SMNVEV (reference sequence). V lost 6 bases and J 2 bases, leaving 7 bases between the germline ends. These data originate in a study of cytomegalovirus exposure and HLA in healthy donors. Findings of the study overall: For most TCR beta V segments, an earlier analysis put the productive rate at about 87% or about 30% of the time. Some TCR beta chains (164 of them) were listed as cytomegalovirus-associated. Only CMV serostatus was available as immune exposure information.

All donors participated as healthy donors of bone marrow. The chain uses TRBV27 and TRBJ2-5, with D uncertain. The sequence came from a man aged 40-55 years in good health and CMV-seronegative. Sequencing was carried out using PBMCs. In DNA form, the CDR3 reads TGTGCCAGCAGCCCCCCACAAGAGACCCAGTACTTC. This encodes CASSPPQETQYF.